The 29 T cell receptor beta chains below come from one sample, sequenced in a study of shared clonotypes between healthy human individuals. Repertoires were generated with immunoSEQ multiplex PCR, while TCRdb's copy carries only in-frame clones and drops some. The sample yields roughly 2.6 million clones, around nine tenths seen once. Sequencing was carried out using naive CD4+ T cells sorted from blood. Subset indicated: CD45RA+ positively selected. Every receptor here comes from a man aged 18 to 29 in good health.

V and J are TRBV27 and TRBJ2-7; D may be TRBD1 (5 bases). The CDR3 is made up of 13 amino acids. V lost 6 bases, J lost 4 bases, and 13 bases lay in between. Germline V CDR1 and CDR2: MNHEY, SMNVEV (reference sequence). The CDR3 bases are TGTGCCAGCAGCATATTCCAGGGTTACGAGCAGTACTTC. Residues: CASSIFQGYEQYF.

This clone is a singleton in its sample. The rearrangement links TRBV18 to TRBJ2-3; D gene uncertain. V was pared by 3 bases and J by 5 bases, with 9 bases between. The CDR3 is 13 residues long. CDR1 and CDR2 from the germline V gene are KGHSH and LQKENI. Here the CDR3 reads CASSPTARDTQYF. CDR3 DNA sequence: TGTGCCAGCTCACCTACCGCCCGAGATACGCAGTATTTT.

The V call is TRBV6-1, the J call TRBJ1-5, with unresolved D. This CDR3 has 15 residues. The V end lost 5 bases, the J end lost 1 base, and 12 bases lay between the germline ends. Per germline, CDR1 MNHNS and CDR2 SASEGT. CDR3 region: CASSRTDGSNQPQHF. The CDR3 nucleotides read TGTGCCAGCAGTAGAACCGACGGAAGCAATCAGCCCCAGCATTTT.

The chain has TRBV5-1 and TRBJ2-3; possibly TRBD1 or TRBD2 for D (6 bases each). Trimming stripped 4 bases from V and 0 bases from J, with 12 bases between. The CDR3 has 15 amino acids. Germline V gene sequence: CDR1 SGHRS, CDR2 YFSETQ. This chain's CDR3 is CASSGRTASTDTQYF. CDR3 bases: TGCGCCAGCAGCGGGAGGACAGCTAGCACAGATACGCAGTATTTT.

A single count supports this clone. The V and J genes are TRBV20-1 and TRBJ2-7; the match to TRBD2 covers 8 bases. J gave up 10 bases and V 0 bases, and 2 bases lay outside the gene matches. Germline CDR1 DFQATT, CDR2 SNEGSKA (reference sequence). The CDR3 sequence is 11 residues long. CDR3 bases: TGCAGTGCTAGAGAAAGCGGGGGACAGTACTTC. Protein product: CSARESGGQYF.

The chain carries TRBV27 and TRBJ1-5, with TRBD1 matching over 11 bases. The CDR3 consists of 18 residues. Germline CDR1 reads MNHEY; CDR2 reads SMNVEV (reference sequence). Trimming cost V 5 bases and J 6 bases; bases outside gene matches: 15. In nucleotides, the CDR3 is TGTGCCAGCAGTCTTACCGGGGACAGGGGGAGGCTCAGTCAGCCCCAGCATTTT. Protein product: CASSLTGDRGRLSQPQHF.

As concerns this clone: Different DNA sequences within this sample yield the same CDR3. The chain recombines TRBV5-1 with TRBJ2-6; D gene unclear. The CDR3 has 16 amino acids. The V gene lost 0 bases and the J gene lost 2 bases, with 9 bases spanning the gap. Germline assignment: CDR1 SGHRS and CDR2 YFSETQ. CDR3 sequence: CASSLGGSTGANVLTF. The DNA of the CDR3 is TGCGCCAGCAGCTTGGGCGGCAGTACTGGGGCCAACGTCCTGACTTTC.

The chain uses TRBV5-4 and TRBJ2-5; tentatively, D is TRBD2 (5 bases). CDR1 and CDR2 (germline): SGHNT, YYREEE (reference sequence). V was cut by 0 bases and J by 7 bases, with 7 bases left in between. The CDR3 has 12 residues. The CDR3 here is CASSLEGGTQYF. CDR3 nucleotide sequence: TGTGCCAGCAGCTTGGAAGGAGGGACCCAGTACTTC.

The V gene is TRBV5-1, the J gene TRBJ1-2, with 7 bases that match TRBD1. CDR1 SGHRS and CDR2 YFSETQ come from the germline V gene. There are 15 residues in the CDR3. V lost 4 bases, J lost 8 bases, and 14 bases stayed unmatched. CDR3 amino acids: CASSLDPTGTKGYTF. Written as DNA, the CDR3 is TGCGCCAGCAGCCTGGACCCGACAGGGACGAAGGGCTACACCTTC. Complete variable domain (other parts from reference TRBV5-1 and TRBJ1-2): KAGVTQTPRYLIKTRGQQVTLSCSPISGHRSVSWYQQTPGQGLQFLFEYFSETQRNKGNFPGRFSGRQFSNSRSEMNVSTLELGDSALYLCASSLDPTGTKGYTFGSGTRLTVV.

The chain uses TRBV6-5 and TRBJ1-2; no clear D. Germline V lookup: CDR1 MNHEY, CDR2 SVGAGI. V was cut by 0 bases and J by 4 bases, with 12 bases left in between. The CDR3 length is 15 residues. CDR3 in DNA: TGTGCCAGCAGTTACTCCGGCGGCCGAGCCTATGGCTACACCTTC. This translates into CASSYSGGRAYGYTF.

CDR3 bases: TGCAGCGTTGACCCAAGGTTCAGGGGACACCAAGAGACCCAGTACTTC. Translation gives CSVDPRFRGHQETQYF. This rearrangement joins TRBV29-1 to TRBJ2-5; D is perhaps TRBD1 (6 bases). The V end lost 3 bases, the J end lost 0 bases, and 17 bases lay between the germline ends. CDR1 and CDR2 from the germline V gene are SQVTM and ANQGSEA. The CDR3 runs to 16 residues. The variable domain in full, with the rest retrieved from reference TRBV29-1 and TRBJ2-5, is SAVISQKPSRDICQRGTSLTIQCQVDSQVTMMFWYRQQPGQSLTLIATANQGSEATYESGFVIDKFPISRPNLTFSTLTVSNMSPEDSSIYLCSVDPRFRGHQETQYFGPGTRLLVL.

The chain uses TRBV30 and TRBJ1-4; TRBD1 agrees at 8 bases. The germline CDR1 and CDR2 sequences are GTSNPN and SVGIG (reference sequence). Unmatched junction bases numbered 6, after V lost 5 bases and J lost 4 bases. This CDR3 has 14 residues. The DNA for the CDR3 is TGTGCCTGGGAGCCGGGACAGGTTAATGAAAAACTGTTTTTT. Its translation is CAWEPGQVNEKLFF.

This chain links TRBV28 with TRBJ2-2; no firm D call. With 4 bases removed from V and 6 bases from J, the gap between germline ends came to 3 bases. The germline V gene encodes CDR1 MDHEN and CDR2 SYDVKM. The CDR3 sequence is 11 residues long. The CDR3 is CASSSPGELFF. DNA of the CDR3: TGTGCCAGCAGTTCTCCCGGGGAGCTGTTTTTT.

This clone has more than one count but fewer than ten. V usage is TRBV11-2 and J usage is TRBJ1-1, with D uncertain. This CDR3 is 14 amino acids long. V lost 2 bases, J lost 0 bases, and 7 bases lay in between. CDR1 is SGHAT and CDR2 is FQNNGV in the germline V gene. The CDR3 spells CASSLFQLNTEAFF. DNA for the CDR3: TGTGCCAGCAGCTTATTTCAGTTGAACACTGAAGCTTTCTTT.

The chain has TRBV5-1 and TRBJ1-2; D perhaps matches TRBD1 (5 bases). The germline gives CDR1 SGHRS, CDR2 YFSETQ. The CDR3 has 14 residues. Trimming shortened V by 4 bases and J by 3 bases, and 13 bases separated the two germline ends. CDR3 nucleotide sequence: TGCGCCAGCAGCCCTACGGGGGGGGACTATGGCTACACCTTC. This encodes CASSPTGGDYGYTF.

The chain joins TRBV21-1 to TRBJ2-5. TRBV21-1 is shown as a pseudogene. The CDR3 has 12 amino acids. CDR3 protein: CASSFMWETQYF. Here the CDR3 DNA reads TGTGCCAGCAGCTTTATGTGGGAGACCCAGTACTTC.

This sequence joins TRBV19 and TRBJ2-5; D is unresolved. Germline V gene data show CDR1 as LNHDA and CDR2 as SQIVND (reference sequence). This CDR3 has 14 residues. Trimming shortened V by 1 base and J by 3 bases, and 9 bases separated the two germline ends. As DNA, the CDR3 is TGTGCCAGTAGTATAGCGAGCAATAAAGAGACCCAGTACTTC. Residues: CASSIASNKETQYF.

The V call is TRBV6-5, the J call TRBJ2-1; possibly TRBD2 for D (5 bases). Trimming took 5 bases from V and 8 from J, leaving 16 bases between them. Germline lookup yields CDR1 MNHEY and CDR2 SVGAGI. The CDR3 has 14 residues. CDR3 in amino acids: CASSRGRGYDEQFF. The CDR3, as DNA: TGTGCCAGCAGTCGAGGGAGAGGATATGATGAGCAGTTCTTC.

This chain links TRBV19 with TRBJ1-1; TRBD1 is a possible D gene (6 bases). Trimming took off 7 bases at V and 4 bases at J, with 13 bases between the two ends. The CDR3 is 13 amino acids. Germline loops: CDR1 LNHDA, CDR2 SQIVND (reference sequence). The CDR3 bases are TGTGCCAGTAACCTCCAGGGGATCACTGAAGCTTTCTTT. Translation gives CASNLQGITEAFF.

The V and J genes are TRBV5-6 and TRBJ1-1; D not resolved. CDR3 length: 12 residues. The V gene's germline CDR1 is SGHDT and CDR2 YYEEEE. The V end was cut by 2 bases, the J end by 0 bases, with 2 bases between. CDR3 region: CASSFLNTEAFF. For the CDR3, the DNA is TGTGCCAGCAGCTTCCTGAACACTGAAGCTTTCTTT.

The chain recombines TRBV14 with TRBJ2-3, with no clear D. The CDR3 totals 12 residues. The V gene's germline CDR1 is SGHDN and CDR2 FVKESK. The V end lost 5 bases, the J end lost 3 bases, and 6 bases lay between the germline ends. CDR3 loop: CASSYHTDTQYF. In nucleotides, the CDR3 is TGTGCCAGCAGCTACCATACAGATACGCAGTATTTT.

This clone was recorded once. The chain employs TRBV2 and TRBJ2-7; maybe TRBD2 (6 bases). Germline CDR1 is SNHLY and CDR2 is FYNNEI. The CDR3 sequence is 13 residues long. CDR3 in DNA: TGTGCAGACCCCGGGACTTACCCCTACGAGCAGTACTTC. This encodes CADPGTYPYEQYF.

The CDR3 sequence is CSVGGQAAFYGYTF. The CDR3 nucleotides read TGCAGCGTTGGGGGACAGGCCGCCTTCTATGGCTACACCTTC. This sequence joins TRBV29-1 and TRBJ1-2, with 8 bases that match TRBD1. Losses at the gene ends were 4 bases for V and 4 bases for J; bases not matched to a gene: 8. CDR1 and CDR2 from the germline V gene are SQVTM and ANQGSEA. The CDR3 totals 14 residues.

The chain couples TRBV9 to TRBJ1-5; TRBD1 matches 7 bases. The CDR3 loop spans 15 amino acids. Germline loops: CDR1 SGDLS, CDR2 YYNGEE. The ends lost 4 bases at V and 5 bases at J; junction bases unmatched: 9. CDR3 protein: CASSPGQSAHQPQHF. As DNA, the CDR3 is TGTGCCAGCAGCCCGGGACAGTCGGCTCATCAGCCCCAGCATTTT.

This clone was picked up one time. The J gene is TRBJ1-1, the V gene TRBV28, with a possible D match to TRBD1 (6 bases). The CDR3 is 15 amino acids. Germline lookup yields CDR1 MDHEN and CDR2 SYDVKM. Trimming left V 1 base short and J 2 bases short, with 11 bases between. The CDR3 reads CASSLLGHENTEAFF. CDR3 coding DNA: TGTGCCAGCAGTTTATTGGGACACGAAAACACTGAAGCTTTCTTT.

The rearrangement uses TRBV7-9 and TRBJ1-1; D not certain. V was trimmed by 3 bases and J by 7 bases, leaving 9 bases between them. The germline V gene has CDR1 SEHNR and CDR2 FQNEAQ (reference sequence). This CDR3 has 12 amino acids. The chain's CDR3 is CASSFVGVEAFF. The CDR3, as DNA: TGTGCCAGCAGCTTTGTTGGCGTTGAAGCTTTCTTT.

CDR3 nucleotides: TGTGCCAGTAGTATTGGTCCTCCCGTGTCCTACGAGCAGTACTTC. It encodes CASSIGPPVSYEQYF. This chain joins TRBV19 and TRBJ2-7; D not certain. Between the trimmed V and J ends, which lost 3 bases and 1 base, there was a span of 13 bases. The CDR3 runs 15 residues. Looked up from germline, CDR1 is LNHDA and CDR2 is SQIVND (reference sequence).

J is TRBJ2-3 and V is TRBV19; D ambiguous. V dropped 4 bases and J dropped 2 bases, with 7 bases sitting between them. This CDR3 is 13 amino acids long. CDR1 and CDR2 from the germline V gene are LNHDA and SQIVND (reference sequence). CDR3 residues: CASSTFTTDTQYF. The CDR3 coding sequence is TGTGCCAGTAGTACTTTCACCACAGATACGCAGTATTTT.

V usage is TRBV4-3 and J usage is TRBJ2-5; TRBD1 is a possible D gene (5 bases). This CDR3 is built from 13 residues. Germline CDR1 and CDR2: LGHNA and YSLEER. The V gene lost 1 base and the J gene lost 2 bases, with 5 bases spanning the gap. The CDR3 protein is CASSQGQQETQYF. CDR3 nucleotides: TGCGCCAGCAGCCAAGGACAGCAAGAGACCCAGTACTTC.